This TCR beta chain was observed in a study of shared clonotypes between healthy human individuals. Study results and limitations: The study's rarefaction showed incomplete sorted-subset sequencing despite large depth.

With regard to this clone: The antigen remains unidentified.

The assay used deep level. Libraries were prepared by immunoSEQ multiplex PCR; TCRdb keeps only in-frame clonotypes and omits some of them. There are 550,000 to 600,000 clones in the sample; about 98% occur only once, and 0.3% lies in the top ten. CDR3 length: 17 residues. V was shortened by 4 bases and J by 5 bases, with 20 bases between the two germline ends. The germline gives CDR1 MGHRA, CDR2 YSYEKL. CD45RO negativity and positive selection for CCR7 defined naive CD8 cells, a population that excluded terminally differentiated effector memory CD45RA+ cells. V and J are TRBV4-1 and TRBJ1-4; tentatively, D is TRBD1 (6 bases). This TCR derives from a man younger than 45 in good health. The sample was naive CD8+ T cells sorted from blood. The CDR3: CASSLTIPGQQNEKLFF. The CDR3 DNA reads as TGCGCCAGCAGCCTCACAATCCCGGGACAACAAAATGAAAAACTGTTTTTT.